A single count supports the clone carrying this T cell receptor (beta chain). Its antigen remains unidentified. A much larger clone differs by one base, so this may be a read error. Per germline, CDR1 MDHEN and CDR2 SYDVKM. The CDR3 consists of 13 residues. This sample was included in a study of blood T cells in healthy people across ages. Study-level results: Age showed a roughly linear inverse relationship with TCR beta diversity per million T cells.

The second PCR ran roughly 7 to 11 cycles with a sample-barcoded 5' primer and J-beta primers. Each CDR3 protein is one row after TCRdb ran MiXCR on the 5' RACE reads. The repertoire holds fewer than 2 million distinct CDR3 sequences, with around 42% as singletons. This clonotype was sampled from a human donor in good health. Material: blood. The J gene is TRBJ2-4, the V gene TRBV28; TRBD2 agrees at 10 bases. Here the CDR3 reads CVSRSGGANIQYF. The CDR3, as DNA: TGTGTCAGCAGAAGCGGGGGGGCTAACATTCAGTACTTC.